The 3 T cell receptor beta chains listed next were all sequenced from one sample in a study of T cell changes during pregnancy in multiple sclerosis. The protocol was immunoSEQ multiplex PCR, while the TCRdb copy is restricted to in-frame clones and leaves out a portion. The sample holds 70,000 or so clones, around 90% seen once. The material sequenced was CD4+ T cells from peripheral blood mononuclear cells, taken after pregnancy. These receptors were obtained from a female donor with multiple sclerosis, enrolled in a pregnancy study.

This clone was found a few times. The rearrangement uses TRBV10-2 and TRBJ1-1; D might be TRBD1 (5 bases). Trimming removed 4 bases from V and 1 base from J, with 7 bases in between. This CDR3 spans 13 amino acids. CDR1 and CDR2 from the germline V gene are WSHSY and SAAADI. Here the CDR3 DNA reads TGCGCCAGCAGTGTGGACACGAACACTGAAGCTTTCTTT. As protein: CASSVDTNTEAFF.

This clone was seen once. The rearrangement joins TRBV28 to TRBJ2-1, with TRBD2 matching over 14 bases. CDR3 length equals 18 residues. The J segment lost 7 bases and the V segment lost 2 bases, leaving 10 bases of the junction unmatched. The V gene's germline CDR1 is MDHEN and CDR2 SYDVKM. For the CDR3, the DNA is TGTGCCAGCAGTTTAGGGGTAGGACTAGCGGGGGGCGGGAATGAGCAGTTCTTC. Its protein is CASSLGVGLAGGGNEQFF. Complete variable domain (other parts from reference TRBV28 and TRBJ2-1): DVKVTQSSRYLVKRTGEKVFLECVQDMDHENMFWYRQDPGLGLRLIYFSYDVKMKEKGDIPEGYSVSREKKERFSLILESASTNQTSMYLCASSLGVGLAGGGNEQFFGPGTRLTVL.

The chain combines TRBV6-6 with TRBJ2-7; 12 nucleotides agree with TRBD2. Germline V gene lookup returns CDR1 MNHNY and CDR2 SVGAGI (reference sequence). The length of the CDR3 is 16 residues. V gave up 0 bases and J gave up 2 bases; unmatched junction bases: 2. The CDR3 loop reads CASSYSPSGGAYEQYF. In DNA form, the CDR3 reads TGTGCCAGCAGTTACTCACCTAGCGGGGGGGCCTACGAGCAGTACTTC.